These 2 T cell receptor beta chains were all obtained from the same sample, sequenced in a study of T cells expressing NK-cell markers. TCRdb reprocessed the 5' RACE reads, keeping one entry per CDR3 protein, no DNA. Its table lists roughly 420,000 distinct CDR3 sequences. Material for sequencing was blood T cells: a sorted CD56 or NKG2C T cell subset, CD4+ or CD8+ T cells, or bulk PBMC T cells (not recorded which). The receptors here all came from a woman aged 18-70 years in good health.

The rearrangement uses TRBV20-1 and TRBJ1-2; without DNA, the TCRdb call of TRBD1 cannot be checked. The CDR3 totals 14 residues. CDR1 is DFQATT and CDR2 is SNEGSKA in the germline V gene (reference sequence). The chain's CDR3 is CSARDQRGGYGYTF.

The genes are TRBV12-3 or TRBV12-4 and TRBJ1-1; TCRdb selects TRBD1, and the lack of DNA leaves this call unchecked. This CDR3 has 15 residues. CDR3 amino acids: CASIPRTGVSAEAFF.